The 6 T cell receptor beta chains reported below all come from one sample, sequenced in a study of molecular identifiers for immune sequencing clone quantification. TCRdb reprocessed the PCR reads via MiXCR and lists one record per CDR3 protein. This table has over 600,000 distinct CDR3 sequences, just under 20% appearing once. The specimen sequenced was naive CD8+ T cells from blood, with Jurkat cell RNA spiked in. Specified subset: FACS-sorted CD8+CD4-CCR7+CD45RA+ naive T cells. The receptors come from a human donor in good health. Some libraries in this study had Jurkat cell RNA spiked in.

This clonotype has only a few counts. This chain joins TRBV24-1 and TRBJ2-1; TRBD1 matches at 8 bases. There are 18 residues in the CDR3. Germline V CDR1 and CDR2: KGHDR, SFDVKD. V lost 2 bases to trimming and J lost 2 bases; unmatched junction nucleotides: 10. The CDR3 sequence: CATSDYQGATGAYNEQFF. CDR3 DNA sequence: TGTGCCACCAGTGATTATCAGGGGGCGACGGGAGCCTACAATGAGCAGTTCTTC.

In the case of this clonotype: Relative to the germline gene, one junction end is altered; a read error may explain this. This sequence joins TRBV7-4 and TRBJ2-2; D is uncertain. CDR3 length: 14 residues. The germline CDR1 and CDR2 sequences are SGHVT and SQSDAQ. In DNA, the CDR3 is TGTGCCAGCGGCTTAGATCGCGGATTCGGGGAGCTGTTTTTT. Translating gives CASGLDRGFGELFF.

Only a few counts were recorded for this clonotype. The chain links TRBV29-1 to TRBJ2-1, with a possible D match to TRBD1 (6 bases). This CDR3 contains 18 residues. Germline CDR1 SQVTM, CDR2 ANQGSEA. V dropped 0 bases and J dropped 0 bases, with 18 bases sitting between them. The CDR3 region has the DNA TGCAGCGTTGAAGACGCCTGGGGGACACCGAGCTCCTACAATGAGCAGTTCTTC. The encoded protein is CSVEDAWGTPSSYNEQFF.

This clonotype was seen ten or more times. This chain links TRBV7-9 with TRBJ1-2; D perhaps matches TRBD1 (6 bases). Germline values: CDR1 SEHNR, CDR2 FQNEAQ (reference sequence). The CDR3 is 15 amino acids. With 3 bases removed from V and 2 bases from J, the gap between germline ends came to 13 bases. The CDR3 loop is CASSFSGQGNYGYTF. In DNA form, the CDR3 reads TGTGCCAGCAGCTTTAGCGGTCAGGGGAACTATGGCTACACCTTC.

J is TRBJ2-3 and V is TRBV5-6, with 7 bases aligning to TRBD2. V lost 1 base and J lost 6; bases outside the gene matches: 8. CDR1 and CDR2 (germline): SGHDT, YYEEEE. CDR3 length equals 15 residues. CDR3: CASSLFGGGSDTQYF. As DNA, the CDR3 is TGTGCCAGCAGCTTGTTCGGCGGGGGTTCTGATACGCAGTATTTT.

This clonotype was picked up many times. This chain uses TRBV20-1 with TRBJ2-3, with D perhaps matching TRBD1 or TRBD2 (5 bases each). From germline, CDR1 is DFQATT and CDR2 SNEGSKA (reference sequence). The germline V and J ends were trimmed by 2 bases and 6 bases, with 18 bases remaining between them. The CDR3 runs 15 residues. The CDR3 DNA sequence: TGCAGTGCTAGACCCACCGGACTGTCAGGGGATACGCAGTATTTT. This translates into CSARPTGLSGDTQYF.